Listed here is a single TCR beta chain. The antigen remains unidentified. Coculturing at 37°C lasted 5 to 6 days for the mixed lymphocyte reaction cells. Libraries were prepared by immunoSEQ multiplex PCR; TCRdb keeps only in-frame clonotypes and omits some of them. Among 20,000 or so clones listed, about 45% were seen once. The source of the sample is a study of siplizumab effects on memory and regulatory T cells. This CDR3 is 14 amino acids long. CDR1 is MNHNS and CDR2 is SASEGT in the germline V gene. V lost 8 bases, J lost 6 bases, and 12 bases stayed unmatched. The chain joins TRBV6-1 to TRBJ2-7; 8 bases match TRBD2. The sample was CFSE-low (dividing) CD4+ T cells sorted from an allogeneic mixed lymphocyte reaction. The receptor was derived from a human donor in good health; the cells came from an allogeneic mixed lymphocyte reaction. Some clones in this sample may be carry-over from other donors' samples. CDR3 sequence reads: CASFFTGGPGEQYF. Here the CDR3 DNA reads TGTGCCAGCTTCTTTACGGGAGGGCCGGGCGAGCAGTACTTC.